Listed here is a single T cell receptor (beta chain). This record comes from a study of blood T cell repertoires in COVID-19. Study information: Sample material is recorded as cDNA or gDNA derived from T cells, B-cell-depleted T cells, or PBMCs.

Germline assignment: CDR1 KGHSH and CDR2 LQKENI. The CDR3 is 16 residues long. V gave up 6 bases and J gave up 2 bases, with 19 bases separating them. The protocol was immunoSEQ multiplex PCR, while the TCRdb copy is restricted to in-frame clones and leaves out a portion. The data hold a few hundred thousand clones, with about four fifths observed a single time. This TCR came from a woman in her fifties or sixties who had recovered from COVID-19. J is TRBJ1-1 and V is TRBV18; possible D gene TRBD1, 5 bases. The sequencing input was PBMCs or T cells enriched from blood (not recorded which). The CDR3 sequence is CASSASGLTFNTEAFF. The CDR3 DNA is TGTGCCAGCTCCGCATCAGGGCTTACCTTCAACACTGAAGCTTTCTTT.